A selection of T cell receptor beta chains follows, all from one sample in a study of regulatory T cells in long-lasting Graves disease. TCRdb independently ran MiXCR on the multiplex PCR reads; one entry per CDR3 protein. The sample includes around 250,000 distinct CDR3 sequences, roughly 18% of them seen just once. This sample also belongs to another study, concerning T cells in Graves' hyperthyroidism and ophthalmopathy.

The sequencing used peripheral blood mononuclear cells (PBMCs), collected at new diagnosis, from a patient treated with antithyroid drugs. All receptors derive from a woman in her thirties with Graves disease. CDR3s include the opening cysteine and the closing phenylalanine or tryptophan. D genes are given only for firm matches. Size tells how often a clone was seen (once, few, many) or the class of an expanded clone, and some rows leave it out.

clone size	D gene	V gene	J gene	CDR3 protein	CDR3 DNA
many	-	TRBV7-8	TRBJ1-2	CASSAAGSNYGYTF	TGTGCCAGCAGCGCAGCGGGGAGCAACTATGGCTACACCTTC
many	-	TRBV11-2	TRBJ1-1	CASSQDRQQAFF	TGTGCCAGCAGCCAAGACAGGCAACAAGCTTTCTTT
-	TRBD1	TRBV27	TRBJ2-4	CASTPGGLGWPKNIQYF	TGTGCCAGCACTCCAGGGGGCCTTGGTTGGCCCAAAAACATTCAGTACTTC
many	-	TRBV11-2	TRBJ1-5	CASSSGRSNQPQHF	TGTGCCAGCAGCTCAGGGCGGAGCAATCAGCCCCAGCATTTT
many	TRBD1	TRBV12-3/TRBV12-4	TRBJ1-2	CASKLKTGNGYGYTF	TGTGCCAGCAAGTTGAAGACAGGGAACGGCTATGGCTACACCTTC
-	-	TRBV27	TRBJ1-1	CASSLFGRNTEAFF	TGTGCCAGCAGTTTATTCGGCCGAAACACTGAAGCTTTCTTT
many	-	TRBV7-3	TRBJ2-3	CASSLGASTSTDTQYF	TGTGCCAGCAGCTTAGGAGCCAGTACTAGCACAGATACGCAGTATTTT
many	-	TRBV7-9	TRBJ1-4	CASRPYTSSEKLFF	TGTGCCAGCAGGCCCTACACCTCCAGTGAAAAACTGTTTTTT
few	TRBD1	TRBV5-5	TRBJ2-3	CASSLAGGFSTDTQYF	TGTGCCAGCAGCTTGGCAGGGGGCTTCAGCACAGATACGCAGTATTTT
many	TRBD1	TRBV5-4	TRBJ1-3	CASSLSAGGGNTIYF	TGTGCCAGCAGCTTGAGTGCAGGGGGTGGAAACACCATATATTTT
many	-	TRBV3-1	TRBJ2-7	CASSPTGTQGRYF	TGTGCCAGCAGCCCGACCGGGACGCAGGGTCGGTACTTC
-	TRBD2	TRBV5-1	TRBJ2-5	CASSFQQRGETQYF	TGCGCCAGCAGCTTCCAACAGCGGGGGGAGACCCAGTACTTC
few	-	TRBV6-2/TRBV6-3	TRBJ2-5	CASTLQAGQETQYF	TGTGCCAGCACTCTACAGGCTGGGCAAGAGACCCAGTACTTC
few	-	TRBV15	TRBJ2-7	CATCRLYYWGPLSYEQYF	TGTGCCACCTGCAGATTGTACTACTGGGGGCCCCTCTCCTACGAGCAGTACTTC
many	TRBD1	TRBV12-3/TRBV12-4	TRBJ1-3	CASSLAGRGQGAGNTIYF	TGTGCCAGCAGTTTAGCTGGGAGGGGACAGGGGGCGGGAAACACCATATATTTT
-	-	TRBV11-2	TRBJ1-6	CASSFPRRDSPLHF	TGTGCCAGCAGCTTCCCGCGTCGCGATTCACCCCTCCACTTT
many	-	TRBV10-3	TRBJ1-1	CAISERNGYTEAFF	TGTGCCATCAGTGAGAGGAACGGGTACACTGAAGCTTTCTTT
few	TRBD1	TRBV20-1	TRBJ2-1	CSATDRYSEQFF	TGCAGTGCGACGGACAGGTACAGTGAGCAGTTCTTC
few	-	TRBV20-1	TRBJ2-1	CSAGAPSRGAYNEQFF	TGCAGTGCTGGCGCCCCGAGCCGGGGAGCCTACAATGAGCAGTTCTTC
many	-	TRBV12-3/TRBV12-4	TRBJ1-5	CASSLAPKTRLNQPQHF	TGTGCCAGCAGTTTAGCGCCTAAGACTCGACTTAATCAGCCCCAGCATTTT
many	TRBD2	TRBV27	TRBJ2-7	CASWPFPGGESSYEQYF	TGTGCCAGCTGGCCCTTCCCTGGGGGGGAAAGCTCCTACGAGCAGTACTTC
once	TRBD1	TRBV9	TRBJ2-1	CASSVGGDRGNEQFF	TGTGCCAGCAGCGTAGGAGGGGACAGGGGCAATGAGCAGTTCTTC
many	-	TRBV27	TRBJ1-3	CASSFYSPGHAENTIYF	TGTGCCAGCAGTTTCTATTCCCCCGGGCATGCAGAAAACACCATATATTTT